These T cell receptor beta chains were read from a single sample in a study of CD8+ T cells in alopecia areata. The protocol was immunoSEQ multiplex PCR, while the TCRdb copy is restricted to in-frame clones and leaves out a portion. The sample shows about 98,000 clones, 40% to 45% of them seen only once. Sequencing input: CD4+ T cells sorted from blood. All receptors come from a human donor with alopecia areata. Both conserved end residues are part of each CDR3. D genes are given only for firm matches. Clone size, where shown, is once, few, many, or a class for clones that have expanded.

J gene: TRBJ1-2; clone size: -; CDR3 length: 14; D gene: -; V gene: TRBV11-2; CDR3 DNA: TGTGCCAGCAGCTCCCCCGGGCTCGGGGGCGGCTACACCTTC; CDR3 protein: CASSSPGLGGGYTF
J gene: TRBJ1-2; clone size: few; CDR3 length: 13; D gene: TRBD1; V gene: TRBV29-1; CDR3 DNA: TGCAGCGTTAGGACAGGTGGGACCAATGGCTACACCTTC; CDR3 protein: CSVRTGGTNGYTF
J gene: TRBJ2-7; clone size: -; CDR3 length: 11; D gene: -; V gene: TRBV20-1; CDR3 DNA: TGCAGTGCTGAGGGCCCCTACGAGCAGTACTTC; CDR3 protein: CSAEGPYEQYF
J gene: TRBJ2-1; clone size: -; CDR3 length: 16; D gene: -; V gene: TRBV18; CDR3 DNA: TGTGCCAGCTCACCACCAGGGGGACGAGTGGTGGATGAGCAGTTCTTC; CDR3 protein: CASSPPGGRVVDEQFF
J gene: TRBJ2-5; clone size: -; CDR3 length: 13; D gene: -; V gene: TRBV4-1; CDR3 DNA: TGCGCCAGCAGCCCACTCCCGGTAGAGACCCAGTACTTC; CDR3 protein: CASSPLPVETQYF
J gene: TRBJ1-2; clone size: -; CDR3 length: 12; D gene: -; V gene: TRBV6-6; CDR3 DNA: TGTGCCAGCAGTCCCCCGAACTATGGCTACACCTTC; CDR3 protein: CASSPPNYGYTF
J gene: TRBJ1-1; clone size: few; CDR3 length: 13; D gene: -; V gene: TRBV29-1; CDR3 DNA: TGCAGCGTCGAGGGGCAGGAGGCCACTGAAGCTTTCTTT; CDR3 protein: CSVEGQEATEAFF
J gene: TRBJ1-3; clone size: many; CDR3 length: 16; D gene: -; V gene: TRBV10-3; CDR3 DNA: TGTGCCATCAGTGAGTCCTCCGGGTTTACCGGGAACACCATATATTTT; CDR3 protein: CAISESSGFTGNTIYF
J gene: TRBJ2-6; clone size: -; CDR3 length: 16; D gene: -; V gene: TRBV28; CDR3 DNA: TGTGCCAGCAGTTCCCAACAGGGCTCTGGGGCCAACGTCCTGACTTTC; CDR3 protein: CASSSQQGSGANVLTF
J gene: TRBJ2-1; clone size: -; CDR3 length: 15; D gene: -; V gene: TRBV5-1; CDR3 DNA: TGCGCCAGCAGCTTGGAGATGGGATCCTACAATGAGCAGTTCTTC; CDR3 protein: CASSLEMGSYNEQFF
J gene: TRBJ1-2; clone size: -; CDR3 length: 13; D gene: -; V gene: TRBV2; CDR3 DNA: TGTGCCAGCAGGTGGCAGGGGATGGATGGCTACACCTTC; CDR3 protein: CASRWQGMDGYTF
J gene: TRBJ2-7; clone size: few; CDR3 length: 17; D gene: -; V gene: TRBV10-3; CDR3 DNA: TGTGCCATCAGTGAGTCGATGGGGTTGACGCGGTTCTACGAGCAGTACTTC; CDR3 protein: CAISESMGLTRFYEQYF
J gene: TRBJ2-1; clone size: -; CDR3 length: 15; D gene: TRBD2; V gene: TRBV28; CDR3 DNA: TGTGCCAGCAGTTTTCTCGGGGGGTCCTACAATGAGCAGTTCTTC; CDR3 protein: CASSFLGGSYNEQFF
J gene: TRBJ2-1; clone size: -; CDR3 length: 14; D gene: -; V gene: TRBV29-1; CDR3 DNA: TGCAGCGTCACTGGGATCTGGGAGGATAGTGAGCAGTTCTTC; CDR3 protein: CSVTGIWEDSEQFF
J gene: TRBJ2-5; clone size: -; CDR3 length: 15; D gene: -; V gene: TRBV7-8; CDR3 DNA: TGTGCCAGCAGCTTAGCGCTACTACGGGAAGAGACCCAGTACTTC; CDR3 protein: CASSLALLREETQYF
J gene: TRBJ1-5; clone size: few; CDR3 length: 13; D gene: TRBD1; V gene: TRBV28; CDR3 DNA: TGTGCCAGCAGTAGGACAGGGCAACAGCCCCAGCATTTT; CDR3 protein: CASSRTGQQPQHF
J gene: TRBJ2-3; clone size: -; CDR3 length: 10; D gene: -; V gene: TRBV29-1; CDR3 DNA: TGCAGCGCTCTCACAGATACGCAGTATTTT; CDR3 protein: CSALTDTQYF